The 25 T cell receptor beta chains reported below all come from one sample, sequenced in a study of T cells in Graves' hyperthyroidism and ophthalmopathy. Amplified regions were TCR beta CDR3 sequences from RNA transcripts. The TCR CDR3 first-round RT-PCR relied on the HTBI primer set. TCRdb recomputed calls from the multiplex PCR reads with MiXCR, one row per CDR3 protein. This table has about 700,000 distinct CDR3 sequences, roughly 46% appearing once. Sequenced: peripheral blood or thyroid tissue (not recorded which). All receptors come from an adult man with Graves' disease, either hyperthyroidism or ophthalmopathy (not recorded which).

V usage is TRBV7-2 and J usage is TRBJ2-5; D perhaps matches TRBD1 (5 bases). Germline CDR1 and CDR2: SGHTA and FQGNSA. This CDR3 is 17 amino acids long. Trimming left V 5 bases short and J 2 bases short, with 21 bases between. The CDR3 spells CASSARRTSPLQETQYF. The CDR3 coding sequence is TGTGCCAGCAGCGCAAGGCGGACATCTCCCTTACAAGAGACCCAGTACTTC. Drawing the rest from reference TRBV7-2 and TRBJ2-5, the complete variable domain is GAGVSQSPSNKVTEKGKDVELRCDPISGHTALYWYRQSLGQGLEFLIYFQGNSAPDKSGLPSDRFSAERTGGSVSTLTIQRTQQEDSAVYLCASSARRTSPLQETQYFGPGTRLLVL.

This clonotype was seen many times. The chain links TRBV20-1 to TRBJ1-2, with D perhaps matching TRBD1 (6 bases). This CDR3 has 13 residues. CDR1 and CDR2 from the germline V gene are DFQATT and SNEGSKA (reference sequence). The V gene lost 6 bases and the J gene lost 8 bases, with 19 bases spanning the gap. The chain's CDR3 is CSAKDSNTMGYTF. The DNA for the CDR3 is TGCAGTGCAAAGGACAGCAATACCATGGGCTACACCTTC.

The rearrangement joins TRBV6-1 to TRBJ2-6; TRBD2 might be the D (6 bases). The germline CDR1 and CDR2 sequences are MNHNS and SASEGT. V was pared by 6 bases and J by 18 bases, with 9 bases between. The CDR3 runs to 9 residues. CDR3 protein: CASSQGGTF. The CDR3 DNA reads TGTGCCAGCAGCCAGGGAGGGACTTTC.

The rearrangement uses TRBV29-1 and TRBJ1-4; 7 nucleotides match TRBD1. Trimming took 6 bases from V and 5 from J; bases not matched to a gene: 6. This CDR3 contains 13 residues. Germline CDR1 SQVTM, CDR2 ANQGSEA. CDR3 sequence reads: CSVQGTENEKLFF. The DNA of the CDR3 is TGCAGCGTCCAGGGGACAGAGAATGAAAAACTGTTTTTT.

This clonotype was seen many times. This chain joins TRBV25-1 and TRBJ1-1; D perhaps matches TRBD1 (6 bases). CDR1 and CDR2 (germline): MGHDK, SYGVNS. The length of the CDR3 is 15 residues. The V gene lost 3 bases and the J gene lost 5 bases, with 16 bases spanning the gap. The CDR3 coding sequence is TGTGCCAGCAGTGATCCATTAAACAGGGAAACTGAAGCTTTCTTT. This codes for CASSDPLNRETEAFF. The complete variable domain, with remaining parts taken from reference TRBV25-1 and TRBJ1-1, reads EADIYQTPRYLVIGTGKKITLECSQTMGHDKMYWYQQDPGMELHLIHYSYGVNSTEKGDLSSESTVSRIRTEHFPLTLESARPSHTSQYLCASSDPLNRETEAFFGQGTRLTVV.

V usage is TRBV2 and J usage is TRBJ2-2, with 12 bases lining up with TRBD2. The V segment lost 6 bases and the J segment 6 bases; nucleotides outside the gene matches: 11. Germline loops: CDR1 SNHLY, CDR2 FYNNEI. The CDR3 runs to 17 residues. The CDR3 loop reads CASSPRASGRGAGELFF. The CDR3 region has the DNA TGTGCCAGCAGCCCTCGGGCTAGCGGGAGGGGAGCCGGGGAGCTGTTTTTT.

The chain employs TRBV28 and TRBJ1-1, with D possibly being TRBD1 (6 bases). CDR3 length: 14 residues. V was shortened by 3 bases and J by 2 bases, with 10 bases between the two germline ends. The germline V gene has CDR1 MDHEN and CDR2 SYDVKM. The chain's CDR3 is CASSFAGTNTEAFF. In DNA form, the CDR3 reads TGTGCCAGCAGTTTCGCAGGGACAAACACTGAAGCTTTCTTT.

A note on this clonotype: Just one base apart from a much larger clone, this may be a read error. V usage is TRBV5-1 and J usage is TRBJ2-7; no definite D call. Trimming took off 0 bases at V and 7 bases at J, with 11 bases between the two ends. Germline V lookup: CDR1 SGHRS, CDR2 YFSETQ. This CDR3 region has 13 residues. CDR3 loop: CASSLGAGWEQYF. The CDR3 DNA is TGCGCCAGCAGCTTGGGAGCAGGATGGGAGCAGTACTTC.

For the CDR3, the DNA is TGTGCCAGTAGTCGACTAGCGGGGGACCTGATCCAAGAGACCCAGTACTTC. Protein sequence: CASSRLAGDLIQETQYF. The rearrangement links TRBV19 to TRBJ2-5; 12 nucleotides match TRBD2. Germline V CDR1 and CDR2: LNHDA, SQIVND (reference sequence). The V gene end was trimmed by 5 bases and the J gene end by 1 base; junction bases not matched to a gene: 8. The CDR3 sequence is 17 residues long.

This chain links TRBV7-9 with TRBJ1-2; maybe TRBD1 (5 bases). V lost 2 bases to trimming and J lost 8 bases, with 15 bases between them. Per the germline V gene, CDR1 is SEHNR and CDR2 is FQNEAQ (reference sequence). CDR3 length: 14 amino acids. The CDR3 spells CASSLYVGGNGYTF. The CDR3 DNA sequence: TGTGCCAGCAGCTTATACGTCGGGGGGAACGGCTACACCTTC.

The chain combines TRBV9 with TRBJ2-5; TRBD2 matches 14 bases. V was clipped by 3 bases and J by 3 bases; unmatched bases: 13. Germline V gives CDR1 SGDLS, CDR2 YYNGEE. This CDR3 has 19 amino acids. CDR3 coding DNA: TGTGCCAGCAGCGCACGTCCCGGGACTAGCGGGAGAGCGGAAGAGACCCAGTACTTC. Its protein product is CASSARPGTSGRAEETQYF.

The CDR3 loop reads CATSSVGDLGSYEQYF. The CDR3 DNA reads TGTGCCACCAGCAGTGTAGGGGACCTTGGCTCCTACGAGCAGTACTTC. The chain recombines TRBV15 with TRBJ2-7; D might be TRBD1 or TRBD2, each matching 5 bases. The CDR3 length is 16 residues. The V gene's germline CDR1 is LNHNV and CDR2 YYDKDF (reference sequence). V was pared by 3 bases and J by 0 bases, with 15 bases between.

The CDR3 protein is CASSRGGPSGNTIYF. In DNA form, the CDR3 reads TGTGCCAGCAGCCGGGGGGGCCCCTCTGGAAACACCATATATTTT. This chain links TRBV7-9 with TRBJ1-3; TRBD1 is a possible D gene (6 bases). CDR1 and CDR2 (germline): SEHNR, FQNEAQ (reference sequence). The V end lost 5 bases, the J end lost 0 bases, and 11 bases lay between the germline ends. There are 15 residues in the CDR3.

This chain links TRBV15 with TRBJ1-2, with 12 bases that match TRBD1. The CDR3 is made up of 17 amino acids. V lost 1 base, J lost 0 bases, and 3 bases stayed unmatched. Looked up from germline, CDR1 is LNHNV and CDR2 is YYDKDF (reference sequence). CDR3 coding DNA: TGTGCCACCAGCAGAGGCGGGACAGGGGGCGCTAACTATGGCTACACCTTC. It specifies CATSRGGTGGANYGYTF.

Comment on this clonotype: A clone one base away is much larger, so this may be a read error. The chain uses TRBV12-3 or TRBV12-4 and TRBJ1-2, with D possibly being TRBD1 (5 bases). This CDR3 has 13 residues. Trimming removed 11 bases from V and 1 base from J, with 14 bases in between. CDR3 sequence (DNA): TGTGCCTGCAACCGGGACCTTAACTATGGCTACACCTTC. Its translation is CACNRDLNYGYTF.

V and J are TRBV11-2 and TRBJ2-7, with a weak D call TRBD1 (6 bases). V gave up 5 bases and J gave up 4 bases, with 21 bases separating them. The germline CDR1 and CDR2 sequences are SGHAT and FQNNGV. The CDR3 has 16 amino acids. Here the CDR3 DNA reads TGTGCCAGCAGCGTGGAAACCGGGACATCCCTATACGAGCAGTACTTC. This encodes CASSVETGTSLYEQYF.

This clonotype was found many times. The genes are TRBV24-1 and TRBJ2-7; 10 bases line up with TRBD1. The germline V gene encodes CDR1 KGHDR and CDR2 SFDVKD. After removal of 7 bases from V and 3 bases from J, the junction contained 2 bases not matched to a gene. The CDR3 is 13 amino acids. CDR3 coding DNA: TGTGCCACCAGAGGGACAGGGGACTACGAGCAGTACTTC. Translating gives CATRGTGDYEQYF.

The chain recombines TRBV5-1 with TRBJ2-6, with a possible D match to TRBD1 (5 bases). CDR3 length: 19 residues. V gave up 0 bases and J gave up 2 bases, with 18 bases separating them. Germline CDR1 is SGHRS and CDR2 is YFSETQ. The DNA of the CDR3 is TGCGCCAGCAGCTTGGTTGGCAGGGCAACAGGTACTGGGGCCAACGTCCTGACTTTC. Translation: CASSLVGRATGTGANVLTF.

The V gene is TRBV7-8, the J gene TRBJ1-1; D possibly corresponds to TRBD1 (5 bases). The germline V and J ends were trimmed by 5 bases and 1 base, with 11 bases remaining between them. The V gene's germline CDR1 is SGHVS and CDR2 FQNEAQ. The CDR3 consists of 14 residues. DNA of the CDR3: TGTGCCAGCAGCCCTAGGGGCAAGAACACTGAAGCTTTCTTT. This codes for CASSPRGKNTEAFF.

The J gene is TRBJ1-6, the V gene TRBV10-3; 8 nucleotides agree with TRBD1. The CDR3 has 10 amino acids. After removal of 8 bases from V and 15 bases from J, the junction contained 3 bases not matched to a gene. CDR1 and CDR2 from the germline V gene are ENHRY and SYGVKD. CDR3 sequence: CAIGTGVLHF. The CDR3 DNA is TGTGCCATCGGGACAGGTGTCCTCCACTTT.

This clonotype was detected ten times or more. A read error may account for a junction end that differs from germline. J is TRBJ1-2 and V is TRBV7-9, with no clear D. The V gene's germline CDR1 is SEHNR and CDR2 FQNEAQ (reference sequence). This CDR3 is built from 15 residues. CDR3 sequence reads: CASSQDRANNYGYTF. The CDR3, as DNA: TGCGCCAGCAGCCAAGATCGGGCCAATAACTATGGCTACACCTTC.

This chain connects TRBV2 to TRBJ1-4, with D uncertain. V lost 7 bases and J lost 5, with 8 bases in between. Germline V gene data show CDR1 as SNHLY and CDR2 as FYNNEI. The CDR3 has 12 amino acids. This CDR3 reads CASIPDNEKLFF. DNA of the CDR3: TGTGCCAGCATACCAGACAATGAAAAACTGTTTTTT.

This clonotype showed up just a few times. The chain has TRBV7-3 and TRBJ2-7; D is ambiguous. Trimming cost V 6 bases and J 6 bases, with 15 bases left between them. CDR1 and CDR2 (germline): SGHTA, FQGTGA. The CDR3 is 13 amino acids. CDR3 residues: CASSYSAAREQYF. CDR3 in DNA: TGTGCCAGCAGTTACTCTGCCGCCCGCGAGCAGTACTTC.

This clonotype came up a few times. This CDR3 reads CASSLRCRVVRETQYF. CDR3 sequence (DNA): TGTGCCAGCAGCTTGCGGTGCAGGGTTGTACGAGAGACCCAGTACTTC. The chain is built from TRBV7-2 and TRBJ2-5, with D possibly being TRBD1 (5 bases). Trimming took 3 bases from V and 4 from J, leaving 18 bases between them. Looked up from germline, CDR1 is SGHTA and CDR2 is FQGNSA. CDR3 length: 16 residues. The full variable domain, completed using reference TRBV7-2 and TRBJ2-5, is GAGVSQSPSNKVTEKGKDVELRCDPISGHTALYWYRQSLGQGLEFLIYFQGNSAPDKSGLPSDRFSAERTGGSVSTLTIQRTQQEDSAVYLCASSLRCRVVRETQYFGPGTRLLVL.

This clonotype was seen many times. The V gene is TRBV7-2, the J gene TRBJ1-2; D ambiguous. The CDR3 contains 15 residues. CDR1 is SGHTA, CDR2 FQGNSA, per germline. Trimming took 3 bases from V and 1 from J, leaving 12 bases between them. The CDR3: CASSLTASGNYGYTF. Here the CDR3 DNA reads TGTGCCAGCAGCTTGACGGCCAGCGGTAACTATGGCTACACCTTC.